The clone carrying this T cell receptor (beta chain) has at least ten counts. Its specificity is not known. This CDR3 comprises 13 residues. The ends were cut back, 5 bases at V and 4 bases at J, with 9 bases in the middle. Germline V gene data show CDR1 as SGHTA and CDR2 as FQGNSA. The data are from a study of T cell repertoires in cytomegalovirus infection. Whole-study context: Public TCR beta signatures were indicative of both CMV infection and a matching HLA type.

TCRdb reprocessed the reads via MiXCR and lists one record per CDR3 protein. The table includes around 350,000 distinct CDR3 sequences, roughly 20% detected once. Study-wide findings and caveats: Cumulative frequency (of public TCR beta family members) identified carriers of CMV plus the relevant HLA.

The TCR comes from a human donor in good health (CMV status not recorded). Some clones in this sample may be carry-over from other donors' samples. Sample: PBMCs. The chain uses TRBV7-2 and TRBJ2-1; D gene unclear. CDR3 amino acids: CASSPAEYNEQFF. The CDR3 DNA sequence: TGTGCCAGCAGCCCTGCGGAATACAATGAGCAGTTCTTC.